This TCR beta chain was sequenced in a study of siplizumab effects on memory and regulatory T cells. Study-level points and caveats: The diversity of naive T cells seemed greater than that of memory cells, and their alloresponse contribution seemed major.

A word on this clone: Antigen: not known.

Only in-frame clones appear in the TCRdb table, and some are missing; sequencing was by immunoSEQ multiplex PCR. The table shows about 100,000 clones, with 91% occurring only once. This clonotype was obtained from a human donor in good health. Sequenced material: CD4+ T cells sorted from blood.

DNA for the CDR3: TGTGCCAGCAGCCGGACAGCTAGTACAATCGCAACTAATGAAAAACTGTTTTTT. Amino acid sequence: CASSRTASTIATNEKLFF. The chain couples TRBV9 to TRBJ1-4, with D tentatively TRBD1 (6 bases). The V end was cut by 4 bases, the J end by 0 bases, with 19 bases between. The CDR3 contains 18 residues. Per the germline V gene, CDR1 is SGDLS and CDR2 is YYNGEE.